This T cell receptor (beta chain) was sequenced for a study of cytomegalovirus exposure and HLA in healthy donors (dated 2017 in TCRdb). Concerning the study at large: According to an earlier analysis of 587 of the donors, 150 million to 200 million T cells yielded roughly 110 million unique TCR beta sequences and 276 Gb of sequence data. An early release that covered roughly 600 HLA-typed donors contained about 290 gigabases of sequencing data and 75 million to 100 million unique TCR sequences. Of the approximately 400 genotyped donors, 65% to 90% were placed in the genetic ancestry cluster associated with self-reported Caucasian donors. The study aimed to test whether cataloging public T cell receptors could reveal signatures of past pathogen exposure. The study profiled the T cell repertoires of under 850 subjects by immunosequencing and related them to cytomegalovirus serostatus. Besides the first cohort of 666 subjects, a separate validation cohort made up of 95 to 150 different subjects was used. To predict cytomegalovirus infection status, the study brought together high-throughput TCR immunosequencing, statistical association of individual TCRs with disease status, and machine learning. In a later analysis, previously published TCR beta repertoires from 670 or so donors were re-analyzed and high-resolution HLA genotyping was added so that TCR occurrence patterns could be studied. In the later analysis, no new phenotypic data were used to find candidate immune exposures; instead, reliance was placed on TCR beta sequences and their occurrence across donors. An earlier analysis of some 500 of the donors applied high-throughput TCR beta sequencing to assess whether each TCR beta V gene segment acted as functional or pseudogenic. Alongside the repertoire data, information on donor age, sex, ethnicity and CMV serostatus was compiled. A later genetic analysis used genome-wide SNP genotypes for about three fifths of the 666 donors, treating that subset as a discovery cohort. Every discovery cohort repertoire had been produced on one sequencing platform. Both class I and class II loci were covered by HLA typing, at four-digit resolution. The number of typed donors differed by locus: about 620-640 for A, B, C, DRB1 and DQB1; approximately 520 for DQA1; 600 to 610 for DPA1; and some 450 for DPB1. Roughly 5 DR-DQ haplotypes were handled as single units for association and clustering, since linkage in the cohort was strong. Among about 390 genotyped donors of the cohort, an average of around 240,000 unique TCR beta nucleotide sequences were sequenced per donor, 15% to 20% of them non-productive.

The V and J ends are trimmed by 2 bases and 0 bases, leaving 7 bases between them. Based on the germline V gene, the CDR1 and CDR2 sequences are SGHTA and FQGNSA. Taken from cysteine to phenylalanine, the CDR3 has 15 residues. CDR3 DNA only is kept here, 45 bases in frame from base 1. The sample holds a few counts of this clone. No antigen is known for it. No much larger clone exists at a distance of one base, and base qualities are not known. The study at large found these results: In both the original and validation cohorts, the classifier was reported to diagnose cytomegalovirus status with high specificity and sensitivity. In an earlier analysis of some 550 of the donors, most TCR beta V segments were observed in productive rearrangements about 87% or about 30% of the time, broadly matching IMGT annotations. At a false discovery rate of 0.05, a later analysis linked about 17,000 TCR beta sequences to specific HLA alleles. HLA typing was unavailable for some donors at each locus, so association tests used only the typed subset. Because counts were too low, about 18 rarely observed V segments, including chromosome 9 orphons, were excluded from the earlier analysis of 587 of the donors. According to a later analysis, TCR association rates differed among HLA loci, with DRB1 alleles showing the most associated TCRs and HLA-C alleles showing the fewest. In the study, about 150 TCR beta chains were listed as associated with cytomegalovirus. Compared with the approximately 670-donor mean, donors in an Asian-associated ancestry cluster had fewer N-insertions in productive TCRs, according to a later genetic analysis. According to a later analysis, most CMV-associated TCR beta chains appeared to be HLA-restricted, and the HLA associations seemed to be driven largely by CMV exposure. In vitro tests confirmed that a few of the cytomegalovirus-associated TCR beta chains recognize cytomegalovirus antigens. The 87-base-pair reads could not distinguish some IMGT-functional V segments, including TRBV6-2 and TRBV6-3, so those segments were excluded. Sequencing depth was assumed to be roughly uniform across donors in the presence/absence analyses, though that assumption may not hold. When HLA alleles, especially DR and DQ, strongly co-occurred, TCR associations were difficult to assign to individual alleles. The authors suggested that the approach could potentially be extended to other disease states and immunological phenotypes. Only TCR beta chains were sequenced in this cohort, and the absence of alpha or paired-chain data limited detectable features. A further reported finding was that TCR beta sequences accurately predicted the HLA-A and HLA-B alleles for most subjects in the first cohort. A later analysis found that HLA-associated TCR beta chains were more clonally expanded and had lower generation probabilities than equally common non-associated chains. A cluster of highly shared sequence variants was judged likely to represent a technical artifact of the sequencing pipeline. CMV serostatus was the only immune exposure information available for the cohort. V-gene and J-gene trimming of TCR beta chains was associated with a missense DCLRE1C variant in a later genetic analysis, and the association was replicated in an independent cohort. Linkage disequilibrium might explain the correlated functional status among segregating V segments, but an unknown experimental factor could not be excluded. Across donors, most TCR sequences were observed very rarely, whereas some public TCRs were present in many individuals. A later analysis reported that several top co-occurrence clusters appeared linked to parvovirus B19, influenza, CMV and Epstein-Barr virus.

Libraries were prepared through the immunoSEQ multiplex PCR assay. For the multiplex PCR, a mixture combining 60 forward primers for TCR Vbeta segments and 13 reverse primers for TCR Jbeta segments was used. A multiplex PCR assay on genomic DNA amplified the CDR3 region of rearranged TCR beta genes. The amplified TCR beta libraries were sequenced on the Illumina HiSeq System as 87-base-pair reads. The study's own analysis went as follows. In a later analysis, tens of millions of unique TCR beta chains were counted across the roughly 700 repertoires, and some 10 million of these chains were shared by at least two donors. A nearest-neighbor algorithm error-corrected the raw reads and collapsed the reads into unique sequences, merging closely related sequences to remove PCR and sequencing errors. CDR3 sequences were aligned to IMGT reference sequences to assign V, D and J gene segments. For a sequence to be retained, a match of at least six nucleotides was required to both a V gene segment and a J gene segment. Rearrangements were classified as productive when the CDR3 lacked stop codons and remained in frame with V and J, and all other rearrangements were classified as non-productive. CDR3 was defined by IMGT convention, running from the second conserved V-encoded cysteine to the conserved J-encoded phenylalanine. In an earlier analysis of 550 to 650 of the donors, sequences lacking an unambiguous match to a single V gene segment were excluded. An earlier analysis of about 600 of the donors called V segments functional above 56.7% productive rearrangements and segregating when the between-donor standard deviation exceeded 5%. To diagnose cytomegalovirus status from the catalog of TCR beta chain sequences, a statistical classification framework was built. A later analysis assigned V and J genes by comparing TCR nucleotide sequences with IMGT/GENE-DB human TR gene sequences. In a later analysis, CDR3 sequences and most-parsimonious VDJ recombination scenarios were assigned using the TCRdist pipeline. A later analysis defined each TCR beta chain by its CDR3 amino acid sequence plus V-gene family, and excluded reads lacking a unique V-gene family. To address suspected cross-contamination and a sequencing artifact, a later analysis removed some 620 highly shared, low-generation-probability nucleotide sequences. For each public chain, a later analysis derived a clonal expansion index from normalized ranks of inferred template counts within each repertoire. A later analysis computed generation probabilities with a VDJ recombination model fitted to out-of-frame rearrangements, and checked the results against IGoR. In a later analysis, hypergeometric tests were used to score TCR-TCR, TCR-HLA and TCR-CMV co-occurrence, with a repertoire-size bias correction applied to TCR pairs. To estimate false discovery rates, a later analysis permuted the HLA or CMV assignments 20 times. In a later analysis, co-occurring TCRs were grouped with DBSCAN, and TCRdist sequence similarity was added when clustering was performed within HLA-allele-positive subsets. Co-occurrence clustering excluded repertoires with fewer than 30,000 or more than 120,000 public chains, plus five with anomalous nucleotide sharing. Sourced from immuneACCESS, this table was stored by TCRdb with only in-frame sequences that have V and J called. A share of the clones is absent; for the studies checked, an unresolved V gene accounts for under half, and the remainder has no known explanation. V and J calls and clone size are given by that table; D and trimming were obtained from the DNA. The sample table lists under 65,000 clones, approximately 84% of them with a count of one. The top ten hold about 3% of the sample.

The cohort comprised fewer than 700 healthy bone marrow donors. At the time of sampling, every cohort member was nominally healthy, though immune exposures that went unrecorded were likely present. The donor was CMV seronegative and belonged to the group of 320 or so seronegative cohort members. A peripheral blood sample was collected from each donor, and TCR beta sequencing was performed on peripheral blood mononuclear cells. The Qiagen DNeasy Blood Extraction Kit was used to extract genomic DNA from the blood cell samples. Source material: PBMCs. The chain uses TRBV7-2 and TRBJ1-4; the D segment could be TRBD1, given 6 matching bases. The source of this sequence is a man aged 45 to 65 in good health and CMV-seronegative. The CDR3 in this case is CASSLNRATNEKLFF. The DNA sequence reads TGTGCCAGCAGCTTAAACAGGGCAACTAATGAAAAACTGTTTTTT.